Detailed here is one TCR beta chain. The V gene end was trimmed by 4 bases and the J gene end by 3 bases; junction bases not matched to a gene: 7. CDR3 length equals 15 residues. Germline V gives CDR1 SGHTA, CDR2 FQGNSA. These data originate in a study of T-cell reconstitution after alpha-beta-depleted transplantation in children. The authors prepared the TCRbeta library with unique molecular identifiers. TCRdb fed the PCR reads into MiXCR, producing one record per CDR3 protein. The repertoire includes hundreds of thousands of distinct CDR3 sequences, 15% to 20% of them detected once, and approximately 1% sits in the top ten.

The clonotype comes from a human donor who donated a stem cell graft to a child with acute myeloid leukemia. The sample here was PBMCs from the stem cell graft donor, taken from the stem cell graft. The chain carries TRBV7-2 and TRBJ2-3, with 7 bases aligning to TRBD2. CDR3 sequence (DNA): TGTGCCAGCAGCTGGTATCGGGGGGAAACAGATACGCAGTATTTT. Translating gives CASSWYRGETDTQYF.